The entry below describes one TCR beta chain. This record belongs to a study of shared clonotypes between healthy human individuals. The assay was immunoSEQ multiplex PCR, and TCRdb's table has in-frame clones only and misses some. The table lists some 1 million clones, around 74% of them singletons. Trimming cost V 8 bases and J 0 bases; bases outside gene matches: 25. The CDR3 totals 21 residues. The V gene's germline CDR1 is MDHEN and CDR2 SYDVKM. This sequence originates from a man between 18 and 35 years old in good health. The sequenced sample was memory CD4+ T cells sorted from blood. The subset was: CD45RA-negative fraction. V is TRBV28 and J is TRBJ2-1; 7 bases line up with TRBD2. The chain's CDR3 is CASQQFIPPPEGGSSYNEQFF. The CDR3 DNA sequence: TGTGCCAGCCAGCAGTTTATCCCCCCCCCTGAGGGAGGGAGCTCCTACAATGAGCAGTTCTTC.